This TCR beta chain was recorded in a study of shared clonotypes between healthy human individuals. The study's findings and limits: Shared clonotypes across all four donors exceeded non-shared ones in generation probability.

This clone was picked up one time. What it binds is unknown. Trimming shortened V by 1 base and J by 10 bases, and 14 bases separated the two germline ends. The length of the CDR3 is 15 residues. Looked up from germline, CDR1 is LNHNV and CDR2 is YYDKDF (reference sequence). Libraries were prepared by immunoSEQ multiplex PCR; TCRdb keeps only in-frame clonotypes and omits some of them. The sample yields more than 2 million clones, 90% to 95% seen once. Material for sequencing was naive CD4+ T cells sorted from blood. Subset defined: CD45RA+ positively selected. The V call is TRBV15, the J call TRBJ1-6, with no clear D. This TCR derives from a man aged 18 to 30 in good health. The CDR3 sequence: CATSRVLAGGSPLHF. The CDR3 coding sequence is TGTGCCACCAGCAGAGTATTGGCAGGAGGGTCACCCCTCCACTTT.